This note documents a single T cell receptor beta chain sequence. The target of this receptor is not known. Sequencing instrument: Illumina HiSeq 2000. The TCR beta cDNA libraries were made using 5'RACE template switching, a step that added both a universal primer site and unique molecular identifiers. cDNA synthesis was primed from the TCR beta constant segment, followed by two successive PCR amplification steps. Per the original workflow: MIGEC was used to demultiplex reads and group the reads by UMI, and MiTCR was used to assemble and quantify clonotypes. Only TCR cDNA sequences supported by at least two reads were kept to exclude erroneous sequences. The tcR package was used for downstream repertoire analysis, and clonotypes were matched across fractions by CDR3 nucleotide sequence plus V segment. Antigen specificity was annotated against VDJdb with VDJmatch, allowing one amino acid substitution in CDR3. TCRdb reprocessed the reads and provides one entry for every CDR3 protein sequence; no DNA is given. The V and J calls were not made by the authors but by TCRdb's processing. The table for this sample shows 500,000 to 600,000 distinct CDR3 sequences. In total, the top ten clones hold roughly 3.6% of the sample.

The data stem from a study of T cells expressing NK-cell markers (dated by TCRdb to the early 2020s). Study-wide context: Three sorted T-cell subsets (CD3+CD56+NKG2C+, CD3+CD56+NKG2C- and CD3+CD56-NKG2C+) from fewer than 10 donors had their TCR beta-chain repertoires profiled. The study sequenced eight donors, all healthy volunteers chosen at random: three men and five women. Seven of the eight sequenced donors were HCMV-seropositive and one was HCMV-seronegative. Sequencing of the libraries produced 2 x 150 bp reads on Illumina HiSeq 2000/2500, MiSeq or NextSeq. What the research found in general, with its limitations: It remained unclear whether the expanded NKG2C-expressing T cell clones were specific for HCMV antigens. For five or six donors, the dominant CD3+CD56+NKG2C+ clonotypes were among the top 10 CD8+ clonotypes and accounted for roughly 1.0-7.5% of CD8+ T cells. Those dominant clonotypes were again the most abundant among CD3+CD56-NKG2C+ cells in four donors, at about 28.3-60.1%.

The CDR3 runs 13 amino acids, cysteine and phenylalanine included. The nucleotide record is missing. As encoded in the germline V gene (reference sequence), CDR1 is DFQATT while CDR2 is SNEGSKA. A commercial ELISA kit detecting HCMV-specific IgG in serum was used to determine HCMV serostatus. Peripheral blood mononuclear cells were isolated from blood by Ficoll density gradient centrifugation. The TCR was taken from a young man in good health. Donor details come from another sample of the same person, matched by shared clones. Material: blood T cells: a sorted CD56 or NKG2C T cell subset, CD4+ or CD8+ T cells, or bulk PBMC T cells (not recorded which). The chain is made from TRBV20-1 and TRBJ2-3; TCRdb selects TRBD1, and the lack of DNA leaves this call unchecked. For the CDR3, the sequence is CSARDGQTDTQYF.